This T cell receptor (beta chain) originates from a study of early T cells in non-severe SARS-CoV-2 infection. Notes on the study in general: Missing private and CD4 specificities, VDJdb matching favored anti-spike CD8 responses.

As to this clonotype: Its antigen is not known.

Germline V gives CDR1 LGHNA, CDR2 YSLEER. The V and J ends lost 0 bases and 5 bases respectively, with 10 bases between them. CDR3 size: 15 residues. Tagging with unique molecular identifiers was applied to individual cDNA molecules. TCRdb itself ran the 5' RACE reads through MiXCR, one entry per CDR3 protein. The repertoire has some 87,000 distinct CDR3 sequences, 9% to 13% of them found once; the top ten carry under 3%. Material for sequencing was whole blood. The TCR sequence derives from an adult who was a healthcare worker with PCR-confirmed SARS-CoV-2 infection or an uninfected control (not recorded which). The chain uses TRBV4-3 and TRBJ2-2; D may be TRBD1 (6 bases). The CDR3 nucleotides read TGCGCCAGCAGCCAAGAACTAGGGGGAACCGGGGAGCTGTTTTTT. Its translation is CASSQELGGTGELFF.